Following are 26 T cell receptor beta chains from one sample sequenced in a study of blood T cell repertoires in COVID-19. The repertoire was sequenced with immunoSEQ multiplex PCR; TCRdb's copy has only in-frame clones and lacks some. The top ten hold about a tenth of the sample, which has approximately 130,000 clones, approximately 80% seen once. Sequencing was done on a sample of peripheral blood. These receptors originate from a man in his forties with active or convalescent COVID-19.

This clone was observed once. This CDR3 is CASSLTGWRISGNQPQHF. CDR3 sequence (DNA): TGTGCCAGCAGTTTAACAGGGTGGAGGATTTCTGGCAATCAGCCCCAGCATTTT. The chain recombines TRBV28 with TRBJ1-5; D is perhaps TRBD1 (6 bases). In germline, CDR1 is MDHEN, CDR2 SYDVKM. Trimming pared 2 bases from V and 2 bases from J, leaving 19 bases between. The CDR3 is 18 amino acids.

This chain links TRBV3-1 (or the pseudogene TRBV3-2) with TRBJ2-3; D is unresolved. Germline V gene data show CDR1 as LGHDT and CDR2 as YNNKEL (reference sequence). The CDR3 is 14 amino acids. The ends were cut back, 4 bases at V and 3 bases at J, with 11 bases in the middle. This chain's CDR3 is CASSRGGSTDTQYF. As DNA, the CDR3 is TGTGCCAGCAGCCGAGGCGGCAGTACAGATACGCAGTATTTT.

The CDR3 region is CASGLVGAGAQETQYF. The CDR3 nucleotides read TGTGCTAGTGGTTTGGTCGGAGCGGGGGCACAAGAGACCCAGTACTTC. The chain combines TRBV12-5 with TRBJ2-5, with 8 bases fitting TRBD2. Germline loops: CDR1 LGHNT, CDR2 FRNRAP. J lost 2 bases, V lost 0 bases, and 5 bases had no gene match. The CDR3 contains 16 residues.

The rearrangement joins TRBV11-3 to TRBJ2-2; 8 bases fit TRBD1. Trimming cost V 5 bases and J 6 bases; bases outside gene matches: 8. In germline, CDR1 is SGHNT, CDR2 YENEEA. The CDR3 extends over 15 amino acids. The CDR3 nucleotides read TGTGCCAGCAGCCAACAGGACAGGGCTTCCGGGGAGCTGTTTTTT. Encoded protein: CASSQQDRASGELFF.

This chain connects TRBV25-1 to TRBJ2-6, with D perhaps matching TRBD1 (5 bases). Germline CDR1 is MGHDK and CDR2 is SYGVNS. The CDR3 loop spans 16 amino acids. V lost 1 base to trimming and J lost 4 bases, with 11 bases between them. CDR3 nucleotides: TGTGCCAGCAGTGAATCGTCAGGGTCCGGGGCCAACGTCCTGACTTTC. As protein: CASSESSGSGANVLTF.

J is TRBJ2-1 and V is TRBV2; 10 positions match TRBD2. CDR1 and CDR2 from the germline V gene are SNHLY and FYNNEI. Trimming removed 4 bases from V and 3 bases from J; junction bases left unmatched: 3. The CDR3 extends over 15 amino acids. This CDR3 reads CASSVSGGDYNEQFF. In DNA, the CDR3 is TGTGCCAGCAGTGTAAGCGGGGGGGACTACAATGAGCAGTTCTTC.

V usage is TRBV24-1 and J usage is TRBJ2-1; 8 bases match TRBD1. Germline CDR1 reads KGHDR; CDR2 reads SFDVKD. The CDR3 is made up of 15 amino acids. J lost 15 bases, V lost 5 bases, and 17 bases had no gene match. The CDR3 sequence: CATSGTGTGRPALFF. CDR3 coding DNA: TGTGCCACCAGTGGTACCGGGACAGGCCGCCCGGCACTGTTCTTC.

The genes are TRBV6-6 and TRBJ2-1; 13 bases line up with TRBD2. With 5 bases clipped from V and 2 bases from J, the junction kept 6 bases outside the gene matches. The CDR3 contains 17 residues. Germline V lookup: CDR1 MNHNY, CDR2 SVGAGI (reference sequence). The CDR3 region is CASSLGTSGEPYNEQFF. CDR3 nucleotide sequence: TGTGCCAGCAGTCTAGGGACTAGCGGGGAGCCCTACAATGAGCAGTTCTTC.

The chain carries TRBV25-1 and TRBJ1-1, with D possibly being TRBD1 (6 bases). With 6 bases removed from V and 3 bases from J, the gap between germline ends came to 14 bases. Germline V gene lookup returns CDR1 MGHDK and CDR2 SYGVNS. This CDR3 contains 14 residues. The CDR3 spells CASRPEGGYTEAFF. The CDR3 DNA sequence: TGTGCCAGCAGGCCCGAGGGGGGGTACACTGAAGCTTTCTTT.

The CDR3 bases are TGCGCCAGCAGCCAAGATGCCCACGGAACAGGCCGGGAGACCCAGTACTTC. Translation: CASSQDAHGTGRETQYF. This chain links TRBV4-3 with TRBJ2-5, with a weak D call TRBD1 (5 bases). V lost 0 bases and J lost 5, with 19 bases in between. This CDR3 spans 17 amino acids. From germline, CDR1 is LGHNA and CDR2 YSLEER.

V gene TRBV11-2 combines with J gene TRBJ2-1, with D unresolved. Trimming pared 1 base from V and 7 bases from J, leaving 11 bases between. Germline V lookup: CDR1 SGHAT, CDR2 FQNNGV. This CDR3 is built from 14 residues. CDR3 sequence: CASSLGPGMNEQFF. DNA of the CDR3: TGTGCCAGCAGCTTAGGTCCAGGTATGAATGAGCAGTTCTTC.

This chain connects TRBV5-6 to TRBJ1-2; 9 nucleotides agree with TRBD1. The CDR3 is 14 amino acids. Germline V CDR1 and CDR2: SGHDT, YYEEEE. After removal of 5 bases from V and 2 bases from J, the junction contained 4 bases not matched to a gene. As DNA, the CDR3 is TGTGCCAGCAGGGACAGGGGCGCCAACTATGGCTACACCTTC. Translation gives CASRDRGANYGYTF.

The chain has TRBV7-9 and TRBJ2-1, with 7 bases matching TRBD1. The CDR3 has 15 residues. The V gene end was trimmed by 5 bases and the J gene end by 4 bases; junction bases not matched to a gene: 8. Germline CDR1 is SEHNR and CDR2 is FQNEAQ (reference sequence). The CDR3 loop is CASSSTGVGYNEQFF. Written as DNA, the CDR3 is TGTGCCAGCAGCAGTACAGGGGTCGGTTACAATGAGCAGTTCTTC.

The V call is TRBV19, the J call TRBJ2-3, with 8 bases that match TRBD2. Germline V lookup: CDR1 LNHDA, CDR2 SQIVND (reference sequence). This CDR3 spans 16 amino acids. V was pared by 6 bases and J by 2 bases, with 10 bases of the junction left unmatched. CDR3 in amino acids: CASRRGEPTLTDTQYF. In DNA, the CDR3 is TGTGCCAGTAGGCGGGGGGAACCAACCCTCACAGATACGCAGTATTTT.

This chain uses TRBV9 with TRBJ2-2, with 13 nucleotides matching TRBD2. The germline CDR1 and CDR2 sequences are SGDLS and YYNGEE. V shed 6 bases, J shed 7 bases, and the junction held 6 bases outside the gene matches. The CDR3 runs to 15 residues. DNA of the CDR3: TGTGCCAGCACCAAGACTAGCGGGGGGAACGGGGAGCTGTTTTTT. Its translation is CASTKTSGGNGELFF.

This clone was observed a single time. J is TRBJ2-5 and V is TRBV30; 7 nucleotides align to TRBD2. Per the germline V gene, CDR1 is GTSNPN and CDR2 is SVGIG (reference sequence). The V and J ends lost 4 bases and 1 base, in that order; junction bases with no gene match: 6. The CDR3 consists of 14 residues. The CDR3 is CAWKRGVAQETQYF. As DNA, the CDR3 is TGTGCCTGGAAGCGGGGAGTTGCCCAAGAGACCCAGTACTTC.

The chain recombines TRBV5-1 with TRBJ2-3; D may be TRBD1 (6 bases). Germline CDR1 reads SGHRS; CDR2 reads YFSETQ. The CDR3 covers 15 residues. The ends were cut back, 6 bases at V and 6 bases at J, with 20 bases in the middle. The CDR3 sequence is CASKLTGQSGDTQYF. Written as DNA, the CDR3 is TGCGCCAGCAAATTAACGGGACAATCGGGCGATACGCAGTATTTT.

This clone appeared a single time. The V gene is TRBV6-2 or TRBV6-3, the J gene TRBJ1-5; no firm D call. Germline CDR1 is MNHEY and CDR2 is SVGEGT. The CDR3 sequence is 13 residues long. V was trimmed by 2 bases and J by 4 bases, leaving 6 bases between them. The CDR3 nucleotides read TGTGCCAGCAGTTACGAGATAAATCAGCCCCAGCATTTT. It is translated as CASSYEINQPQHF.

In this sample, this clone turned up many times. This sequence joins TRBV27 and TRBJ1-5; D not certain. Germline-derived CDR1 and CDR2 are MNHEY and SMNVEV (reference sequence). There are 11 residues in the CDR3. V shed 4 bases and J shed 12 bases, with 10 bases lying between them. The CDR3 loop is CASSSGGLQHF. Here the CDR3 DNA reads TGTGCCAGCAGTTCTGGAGGCCTCCAGCATTTT.

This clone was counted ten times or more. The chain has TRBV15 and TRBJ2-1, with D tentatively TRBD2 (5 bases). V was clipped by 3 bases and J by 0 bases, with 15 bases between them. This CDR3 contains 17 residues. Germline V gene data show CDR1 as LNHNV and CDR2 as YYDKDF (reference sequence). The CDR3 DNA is TGTGCCACCAGCAGGGGCCTGACGGGAAGCTCCTACAATGAGCAGTTCTTC. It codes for CATSRGLTGSSYNEQFF.

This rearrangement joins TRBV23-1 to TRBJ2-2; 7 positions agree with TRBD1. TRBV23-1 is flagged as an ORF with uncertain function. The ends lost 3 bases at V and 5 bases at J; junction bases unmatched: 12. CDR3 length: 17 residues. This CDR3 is CASSQYRDRKTTGELFF. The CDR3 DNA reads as TGCGCCAGCAGTCAGTACCGGGACAGAAAGACAACCGGGGAGCTGTTTTTT.

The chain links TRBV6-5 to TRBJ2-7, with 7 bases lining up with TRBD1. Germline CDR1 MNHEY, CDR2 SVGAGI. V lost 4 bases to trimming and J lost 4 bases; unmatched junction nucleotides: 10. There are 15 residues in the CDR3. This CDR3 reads CASSSWSTGTYEQYF. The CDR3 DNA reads TGTGCCAGCAGTTCATGGTCGACAGGGACGTACGAGCAGTACTTC.

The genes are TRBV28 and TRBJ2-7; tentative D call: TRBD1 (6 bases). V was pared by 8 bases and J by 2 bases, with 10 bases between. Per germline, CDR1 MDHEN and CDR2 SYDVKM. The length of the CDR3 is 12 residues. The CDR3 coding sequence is TGTGCCAGCGGACAGTCCACCTACGAGCAGTACTTC. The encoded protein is CASGQSTYEQYF. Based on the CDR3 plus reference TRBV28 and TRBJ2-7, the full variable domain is DVKVTQSSRYLVKRTGEKVFLECVQDMDHENMFWYRQDPGLGLRLIYFSYDVKMKEKGDIPEGYSVSREKKERFSLILESASTNQTSMYLCASGQSTYEQYFGPGTRLTVT.

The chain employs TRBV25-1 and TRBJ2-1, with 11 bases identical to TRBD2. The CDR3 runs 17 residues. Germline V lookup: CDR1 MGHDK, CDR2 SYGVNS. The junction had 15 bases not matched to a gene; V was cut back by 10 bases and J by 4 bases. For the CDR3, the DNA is TGTGCCACCTCGGTGCTAGCGGGGGGTACCCGATACAATGAGCAGTTCTTC. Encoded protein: CATSVLAGGTRYNEQFF.

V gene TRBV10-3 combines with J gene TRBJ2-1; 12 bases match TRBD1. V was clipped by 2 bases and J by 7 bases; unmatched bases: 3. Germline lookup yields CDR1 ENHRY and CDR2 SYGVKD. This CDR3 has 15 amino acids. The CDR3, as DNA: TGTGCCATCAGTGAGGCGGGACAGGGGGCTAATGAGCAGTTCTTC. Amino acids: CAISEAGQGANEQFF.

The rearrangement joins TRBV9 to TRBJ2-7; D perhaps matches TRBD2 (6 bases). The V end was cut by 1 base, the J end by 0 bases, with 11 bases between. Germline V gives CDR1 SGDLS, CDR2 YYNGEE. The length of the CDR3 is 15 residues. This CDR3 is CASSVLDGSSYEQYF. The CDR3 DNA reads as TGTGCCAGCAGCGTACTCGACGGGAGCTCCTACGAGCAGTACTTC.